The rows below give T cell receptor beta chains drawn from one sample of a study of OX40 agonist ivuxolimab in advanced cancers. Sequencing used immunoSEQ multiplex PCR; TCRdb keeps in-frame clones, though not all of them. Altogether approximately 82,000 clones are present, over 85% being singletons, with the ten largest covering about 0.6%. Sample: CD4+ or CD8+ T cells sorted from blood, taken in a trial of the OX40 agonist ivuxolimab. The receptors derive from an adult with an advanced solid tumor such as melanoma, head and neck, liver or kidney cancer. The CDR3 runs from the conserved cysteine through the conserved F or W. The D gene is left open where the match is weak. Clone size is shown for a subset of rows, as once, few, many or a class of expanded clone.

>TRBJ1-3|few|TRBV5-1|TRBD1
TGCGCCAGCAGCGTGACCGGGACAGGGATCGGAAACACCATATATTTT
CASSVTGTGIGNTIYF
>TRBJ1-2|-|TRBV4-1|-
TGCGCCAGCAGCTTAAGTTCAGGGTACGGCTACACCTTC
CASSLSSGYGYTF
>TRBJ1-5|-|TRBV2|TRBD1
TGTGCCAGCAACGGACAGGGTGGTCAGCCCCAGCATTTT
CASNGQGGQPQHF
>TRBJ2-1|-|TRBV10-3|TRBD2
TGTGCCATCAGTGATCCGACTAGCGGGAGTATCCATGAGCAGTTCTTC
CAISDPTSGSIHEQFF
>TRBJ1-1|few|TRBV19|-
TGTGCCAGTAGTATCGGCAGGGTGCGGGACACTGAAGCTTTCTTT
CASSIGRVRDTEAFF
>TRBJ1-1|-|TRBV30|-
TGTGCATTAACACGGGGCATGAACACTGAAGCTTTCTTT
CALTRGMNTEAFF
>TRBJ2-7|-|TRBV11-2|-
TGTGCCAGCAGCTATGATAGGACCTACGAGCAGTACTTC
CASSYDRTYEQYF
>TRBJ1-3|-|TRBV5-1|-
TGCGCCAGCAGCTTGGTTACAGGGCGAGTGCCTGGAAACACCATATATTTT
CASSLVTGRVPGNTIYF
>TRBJ1-1|once|TRBV7-8|-
TGTGCCAGCAGCTTAGCCGTGCGGCAGACGGGAGAAGCTTTCTTT
CASSLAVRQTGEAFF
>TRBJ2-7|-|TRBV6-6|TRBD2
TGTGCCAGCAGCCCGGGACTAGCGGGGTCCTACGAGCAGTACTTC
CASSPGLAGSYEQYF
>TRBJ2-6|-|TRBV5-1|TRBD2
TGCGCCAGCAGCGGGTGGGGGACTAGCGGGAGCCCTGGGGCCAACGTCCTGACTTTC
CASSGWGTSGSPGANVLTF
>TRBJ2-3|once|TRBV5-4|-
TGTGCCAGCAGCATACCGGGACCACATGCAGATACGCAGTATTTT
CASSIPGPHADTQYF
>TRBJ2-1|-|TRBV6-5|TRBD1
TGTGCCAGCAGTCCGGGACAGGGAAACAATGAGCAGTTCTTC
CASSPGQGNNEQFF
>TRBJ1-1|few|TRBV11-2|TRBD1
TGTGCCAGCAGCCGGACAGGGTTTGAAGCTTTCTTT
CASSRTGFEAFF